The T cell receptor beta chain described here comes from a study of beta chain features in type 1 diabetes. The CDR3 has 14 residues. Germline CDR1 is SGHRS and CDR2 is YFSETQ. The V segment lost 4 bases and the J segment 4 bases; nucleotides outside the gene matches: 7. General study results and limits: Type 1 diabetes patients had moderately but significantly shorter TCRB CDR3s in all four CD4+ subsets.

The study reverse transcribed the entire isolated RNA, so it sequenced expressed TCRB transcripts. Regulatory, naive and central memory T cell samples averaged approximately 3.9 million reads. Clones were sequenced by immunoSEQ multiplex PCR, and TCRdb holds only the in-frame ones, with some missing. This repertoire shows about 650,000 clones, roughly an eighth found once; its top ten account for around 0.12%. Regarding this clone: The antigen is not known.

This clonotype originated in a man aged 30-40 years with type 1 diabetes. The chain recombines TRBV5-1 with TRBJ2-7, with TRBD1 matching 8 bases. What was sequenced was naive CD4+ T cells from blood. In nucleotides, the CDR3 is TGCGCCAGCAGCGCCCGGACAGGGAAGTACGAGCAGTACTTC. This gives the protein CASSARTGKYEQYF.